This T cell receptor (beta chain) originates from a study of shared clonotypes between healthy human individuals. This table comes from immunoSEQ multiplex PCR, and its TCRdb copy is limited to in-frame clones, with some not included. The sample comprises approximately 2,200,000 clones, 93% of which are singletons, and 1.7% rests with the top ten. The CDR3 loop spans 15 amino acids. Germline CDR1 KGHSY, CDR2 FQNENV. V lost 1 base and J 8 bases, leaving 17 bases between the germline ends. Naive CD8 cells comprised CD45RO-negative, CCR7-positively selected cells, excluding terminally differentiated effector memory CD45RA+ cells.

The sequencing sample was made of naive CD8+ T cells from PBMCs. The clonotype was recovered from a young man in good health. Some clones in this sample may be carry-over from other donors' samples. The chain is built from TRBV16 and TRBJ1-2; D is ambiguous. The CDR3 sequence is CASSQFKSGLGGYTF. The CDR3, as DNA: TGTGCCAGCAGCCAATTTAAGAGCGGCCTGGGGGGCTACACCTTC. The full variable domain, its missing parts supplied by reference TRBV16 and TRBJ1-2, is GEEVAQTPKHLVRGEGQKAKLYCAPIKGHSYVFWYQQVLKNEFKFLISFQNENVFDETGMPKERFSAKCLPNSPCSLEIQATKLEDSAVYFCASSQFKSGLGGYTFGSGTRLTVV.